This T cell receptor (beta chain) was retrieved from a study of PD-1 blockade in classical Hodgkin lymphoma (dated by TCRdb to about 2020). With regard to the full study: Nivolumab dosing was 3 mg/kg intravenously every 2 weeks, continuing until either disease progression or unacceptable toxicity. A peripheral blood immune signature of response to PD-1 blockade in classical Hodgkin lymphoma was defined using TCR beta sequencing and CyTOF. On the study overall, not on this receptor specifically: Patients starting nivolumab less than 1 year after ASCT had lower diversity and were excluded from later analyses to avoid confounding by immune reconstitution. CD4+ but not CD8+ TCR diversity rose significantly by C4D1 (p=0.0027 vs p=0.16), most apparent in complete responders (p=0.02). Baseline TCR diversity was reported as lower in newly diagnosed patients than in healthy donors, and lower still in relapsed/refractory patients. Only a single clinical trial cohort was studied, and what caused the repertoire differences, possibly disease activity or prior therapy, remained undefined. Baseline diversity similar to that of newly diagnosed patients was observed in trial patients achieving complete response, whereas significantly lower diversity was observed in partial responders and progressors.

The Qiagen DNeasy kit was used to extract genomic DNA from unsorted PBMCs and from the negatively selected CD4+ and CD8+ fractions. Using primers that anneal to V and J segments, immunoSEQ multiplex PCR amplified the TCR beta CDR3 regions. A synthetic immune receptor repertoire was used to minimize amplification bias, and any remaining bias was removed computationally after sequencing. In the authors' own workflow: Repertoire diversity was quantified as the Shannon entropy index using custom Python scripts. Unsorted, CD4+ and CD8+ repertoires were analyzed separately, except for combined analyses in which CD4+ and CD8+ sequences were merged in silico. A clone counted as expanded when the clone's frequency after treatment rose at least 2-fold relative to C1D1, and clones undetected at baseline were given a pseudocount of 0.5. Clones with 0 or 1 copy at C1D1 were classified as singleton clones, and clones with 2 or more copies were classified as non-singleton clones. Clones expanded in unsorted samples were assigned a CD4+, CD8+ or unknown annotation through matching of protein sequences in sorted samples from the same patient. Wilcoxon tests on paired samples were used to test changes in diversity from C1D1 to C4D1. Here the immuneACCESS table is served through TCRdb, limited to in-frame sequences with V and J called. Missing clones are a known gap in these copies; in checked studies unresolved V genes cover under half, and the rest lacks a known reason. The V and J calls and clone size were taken over from that table, and D and trimming were inferred from the DNA. This sample has around 40,000 clones in its table, and around two thirds of those were observed once. The ten largest make up 3% of the sample.

The time point tag for this specimen amounts to: cycle 1 day 1 (C1D1), immediately before nivolumab initiation. All trial patients had relapsed after autologous stem cell transplantation, with cohorts A, B and C differing in prior brentuximab vedotin exposure. The trial cohort comprised 56 patients with relapsed/refractory classical Hodgkin lymphoma whose best overall responses were complete response, partial response or progressive disease. Trial patients were treated with single-agent nivolumab in the multi-cohort phase II CheckMate 205 trial. An independent review committee assessed best overall response by applying the 2007 International Working Group response criteria. Trial PBMCs were obtained immediately prior to nivolumab initiation (C1D1) and on therapy at cycle 2 day 1 and cycle 4 day 1. Peripheral blood was collected in 8 mL Vacutainer Cell Preparation Tubes, from which PBMCs were isolated by centrifugation and then cryopreserved.

Turning to this clone: Its antigen is not yet known. Base qualities are not at hand, and no much larger clone is one base apart.

Its CDR3 holds 14 amino acids, cysteine through phenylalanine. Only the CDR3 DNA is retained, 42 bases long and in frame from the first base. The germline V gene (reference sequence) gives CDR1 as MNHNY and CDR2 as SVGAGI. V is pruned by 2 bases and J by 4 bases, leaving 4 bases of the junction without a gene match. The sequencing used peripheral blood mononuclear cells (PBMCs), collected at baseline. The sequence was obtained from a human donor with classical Hodgkin lymphoma. The chain joins TRBV6-6 to TRBJ2-7; 8 middle bases align to TRBD2. Read as DNA, the sequence is TGTGCCAGCAGTTACCTTGCGGGGGGTTACGAGCAGTACTTC. It encodes CASSYLAGGYEQYF.